Below, one T cell receptor beta chain is given with its context. The CDR3 has 14 residues. V was cut by 6 bases and J by 2 bases, with 11 bases left in between. CDR1 is SGHRS and CDR2 is YFSETQ in the germline V gene. The data were taken from a study of T cells after yellow fever vaccination. TCRdb passed the 5' RACE reads through MiXCR, listing each CDR3 protein once. The profile shows about 340,000 distinct CDR3 sequences, 4% of them singletons. The sample was PBMCs, taken 5 days after the yellow fever booster vaccination. The V and J genes are TRBV5-1 and TRBJ2-2, with D perhaps matching TRBD1 or TRBD2 (5 bases each). The receptor was derived from a man in his late teens or twenties who received the YFV17D yellow fever vaccine. The CDR3 reads CASTLGENTGELFF. In DNA form, the CDR3 reads TGCGCCAGCACGTTGGGGGAAAACACCGGGGAGCTGTTTTTT.